The clone carrying this T cell receptor beta chain has ten or more counts. Its antigen is not identified. It was 5'RACE with constant-segment primers that produced the TCR alpha and TCR beta cDNA libraries, which carried sample barcodes and UMIs. Each CDR3 protein gets one entry after TCRdb re-called the 5' RACE reads with MiXCR. Here the sample spans just under 150,000 distinct CDR3 sequences, roughly 19% being singletons. This CDR3 has 11 amino acids. Germline CDR1 is SGHTA and CDR2 is FQGNSA. Trimming took 5 bases from V and 1 from J, leaving 3 bases between them. This record comes from a study of T-cell memory formation after mild COVID-19. The study, taken as a whole, reports: CD4+ clones that contracted lay mainly in CM and EM; CD8+ ones lay in EMRA. The study found balanced CD4/CD8 in clones contracting day 15 to 85 and a CD4+ lean in later expanders. Cross-reactive memory seemingly joined, as some responding clones were found in pre-infection memory.

This TCR came from an adult woman who had mild COVID-19 (a few samples of this study predate the infection). Cell type and time point are not known. The chain employs TRBV7-2 and TRBJ2-7; no definite D call. Sequenced input: PBMCs or a T cell subset sorted from them (not recorded which). CDR3 protein: CASSRSYEQYF. For the CDR3, the DNA is TGTGCCAGCAGCCGGTCCTACGAGCAGTACTTC.